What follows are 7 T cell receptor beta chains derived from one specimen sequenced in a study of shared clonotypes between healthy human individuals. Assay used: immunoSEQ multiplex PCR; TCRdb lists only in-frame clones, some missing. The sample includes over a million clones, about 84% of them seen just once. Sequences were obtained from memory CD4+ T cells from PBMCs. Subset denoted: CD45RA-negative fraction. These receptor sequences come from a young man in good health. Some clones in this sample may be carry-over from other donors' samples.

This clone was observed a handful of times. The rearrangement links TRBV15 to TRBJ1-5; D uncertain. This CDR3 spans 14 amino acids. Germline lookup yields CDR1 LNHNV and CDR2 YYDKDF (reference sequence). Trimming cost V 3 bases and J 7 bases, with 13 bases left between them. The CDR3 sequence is CATSSGWEGQPQHF. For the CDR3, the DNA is TGTGCCACCAGCAGTGGGTGGGAAGGACAGCCCCAGCATTTT.

This CDR3 reads CASCLQETQYF. The CDR3 DNA reads TGTGCCAGCTGCCTCCAAGAGACCCAGTACTTC. The rearrangement joins TRBV6-5 to TRBJ2-5; D uncertain. The CDR3 runs to 11 residues. V lost 8 bases and J lost 1, with 5 bases in between. Germline assignment: CDR1 MNHEY and CDR2 SVGAGI.

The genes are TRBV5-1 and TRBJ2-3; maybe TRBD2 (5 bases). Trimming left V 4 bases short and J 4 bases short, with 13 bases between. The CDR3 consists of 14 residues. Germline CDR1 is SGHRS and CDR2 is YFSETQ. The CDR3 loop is CASSPAAGADTQYF. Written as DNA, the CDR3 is TGCGCCAGCAGCCCAGCGGCAGGCGCAGATACGCAGTATTTT. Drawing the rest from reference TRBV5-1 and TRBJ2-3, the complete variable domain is KAGVTQTPRYLIKTRGQQVTLSCSPISGHRSVSWYQQTPGQGLQFLFEYFSETQRNKGNFPGRFSGRQFSNSRSEMNVSTLELGDSALYLCASSPAAGADTQYFGPGTRLTVL.

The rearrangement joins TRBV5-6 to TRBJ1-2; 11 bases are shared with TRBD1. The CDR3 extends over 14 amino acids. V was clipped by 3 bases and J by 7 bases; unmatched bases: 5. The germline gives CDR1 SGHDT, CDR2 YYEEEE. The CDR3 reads CASSWDRGVSGYTF. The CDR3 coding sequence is TGTGCCAGCAGCTGGGACAGGGGGGTGAGTGGCTACACCTTC.

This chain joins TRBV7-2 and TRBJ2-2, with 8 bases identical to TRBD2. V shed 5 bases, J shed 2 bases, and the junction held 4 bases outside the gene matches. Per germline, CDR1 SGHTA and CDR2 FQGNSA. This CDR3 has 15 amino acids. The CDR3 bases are TGTGCCAGCAGCCGACTAGCGCCAAACACCGGGGAGCTGTTTTTT. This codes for CASSRLAPNTGELFF.

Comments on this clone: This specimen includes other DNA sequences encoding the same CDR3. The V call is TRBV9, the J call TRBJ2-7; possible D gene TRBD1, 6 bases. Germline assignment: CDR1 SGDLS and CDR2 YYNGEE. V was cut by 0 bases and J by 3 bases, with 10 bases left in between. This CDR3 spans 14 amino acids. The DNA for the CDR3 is TGTGCCAGCAGCGTAGGCAGGGGCAACTACGAGCAGTACTTC. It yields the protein CASSVGRGNYEQYF. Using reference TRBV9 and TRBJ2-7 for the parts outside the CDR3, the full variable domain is DSGVTQTPKHLITATGQRVTLRCSPRSGDLSVYWYQQSLDQGLQFLIQYYNGEERAKGNILERFSAQQFPDLHSELNLSSLELGDSALYFCASSVGRGNYEQYFGPGTRLTVT.

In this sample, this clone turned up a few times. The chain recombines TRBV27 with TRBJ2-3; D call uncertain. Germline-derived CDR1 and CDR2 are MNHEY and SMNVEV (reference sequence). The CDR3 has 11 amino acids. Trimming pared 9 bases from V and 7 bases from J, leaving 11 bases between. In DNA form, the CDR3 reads TGTGCCAGTTGCCGCGAGAATACGCAGTATTTT. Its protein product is CASCRENTQYF.